This is a list of T cell receptor beta chains from one sample in a study of T cells in tuberculosis. The assay was immunoSEQ multiplex PCR, and TCRdb's table has in-frame clones only and misses some. Found here are tens of thousands of clones, 90% to 95% of them singletons; the top ten hold around 7.5%. The sample taken for sequencing was PBMCs. The receptors were sampled from a donor aged 5 to 30 with latent tuberculosis or without tuberculosis infection. CDR3s include the opening cysteine and the closing phenylalanine or tryptophan. D genes are given only for firm matches. The size entry is marked missing in some rows and otherwise reads once, few, many or a size class.

d_call j_call clone_size v_call cdr3_nt cdr3_aa
. TRBJ1-2 . TRBV19 TGTGCCAGTAGTTTACCGACAGGCTATGGCTACACCTTC CASSLPTGYGYTF
. TRBJ1-1 . TRBV9 TGTGCCAGCAGCCAATTGACAGCGGGCGCTGAAGCTTTCTTT CASSQLTAGAEAFF
. TRBJ1-4 . TRBV30 TGTGCCTGGAGTGTACAGGGTGGAGAAAAACTGTTTTTT CAWSVQGGEKLFF
TRBD1 TRBJ1-2 . TRBV25-1 TGTGCCAGCAGGGAATCCGGGACAGGGGGTATCCCTAACTATGGCTACACCTTC CASRESGTGGIPNYGYTF
TRBD1 TRBJ1-3 . TRBV7-6 TGTGCCAGCAGCTCCCCTACAGGGGGACCTGGAAACACCATATATTTT CASSSPTGGPGNTIYF
. TRBJ1-2 . TRBV6-6 TGTGCCAGCAGTCCCCAAACCCGGGACACACGCTACACCTTC CASSPQTRDTRYTF
. TRBJ1-1 . TRBV5-6 TGTGCCAGCAGCTTCCAGGTAACATCTGAAGCTTTCTTT CASSFQVTSEAFF
TRBD1 TRBJ2-1 . TRBV5-4 TGTGCCAGCATGAACAGGGGTGGCTCCTACAATGAGCAGTTCTTC CASMNRGGSYNEQFF
. TRBJ2-5 . TRBV4-2 TGTGCCAGCACCCTAAGGGGGGGGGTAGAAGAGACCCAGTACTTC CASTLRGGVEETQYF
TRBD2 TRBJ2-7 few TRBV25-1 TGTGCCACCTCCAGGGCTAGCGGCTTCTACGAGCAGTACTTC CATSRASGFYEQYF
. TRBJ2-6 . TRBV21-1 TGTGCCAGCAGCCTGAACCTGGACAGCTCCTCGGAAGCTGGGGCCAACGTCCTGACTTTC CASSLNLDSSSEAGANVLTF
. TRBJ1-1 . TRBV7-9 TGTGCCAGCAGCCCAGATAAGAACACTGAAGCTTTCTTT CASSPDKNTEAFF
TRBD1 TRBJ2-1 . TRBV18 TGTGCCAGCTCACTGGACAGGGTAAATGAGCAGTTCTTC CASSLDRVNEQFF
TRBD1 TRBJ1-4 . TRBV7-2 TGTGCCAGCAGCTCGGGACAGGGGTGGGAAAAACTGTTTTTT CASSSGQGWEKLFF
. TRBJ2-3 . TRBV4-2 TGTGCCAGCAGCCAAGATCGGGGTAGCGGCCCTTTCACAGATACGCAGTATTTT CASSQDRGSGPFTDTQYF
. TRBJ1-5 . TRBV25-1 TGTGCCAGCAGTGAATGGGGAGTAGATCAGCCCCAGCATTTT CASSEWGVDQPQHF
TRBD1 TRBJ2-7 once TRBV2 TGTGCCAGCAGTTCTGACAGGGGCTACGAGCAGTACTTC CASSSDRGYEQYF
TRBD1 TRBJ1-1 . TRBV4-1 TGCGCCAGCAGTCTTACAGGGGTGTATACTGAAGCTTTCTTT CASSLTGVYTEAFF
. TRBJ2-7 . TRBV5-5 TGTGCCAGCAGACCCCGAAGGGAGGCGCGCTACGAGCAGTACTTC CASRPRREARYEQYF
. TRBJ1-1 . TRBV19 TGTGCCAGTAGAGCAGGGAACACTGAAGCTTTCTTT CASRAGNTEAFF
TRBD1 TRBJ2-2 . TRBV5-1 TGCGCCAGCAGCGTACGACAGGGGACGAACGGGGAGCTGTTTTTT CASSVRQGTNGELFF
. TRBJ1-1 . TRBV9 TGTGCCAGCAGCTCCCGACCCGACAGGTTGAACACTGAAGCTTTCTTT CASSSRPDRLNTEAFF
. TRBJ1-3 . TRBV12-5 TGTGCTAGTGGTTTAGAGGTGAGGTCTCACTCTGGAAACACCATATATTTT CASGLEVRSHSGNTIYF
. TRBJ2-1 . TRBV6-5 TGTGCCAGCAGTTACGGTGGCTTTTACAATGAGCAGTTCTTC CASSYGGFYNEQFF
. TRBJ2-7 . TRBV9 TGTGCCAGCAGCGCCCAACAGGGCCCTTCCTACGAGCAGTACTTC CASSAQQGPSYEQYF
. TRBJ2-5 . TRBV5-4 TGTGCCAGCAGCGCTGTTAGCGGCGGGCAAGAGACCCAGTACTTC CASSAVSGGQETQYF
. TRBJ2-1 . TRBV7-9 TGTGCCAGCAGCTTATCGGGGTTACCCTACAATGAGCAGTTCTTC CASSLSGLPYNEQFF
. TRBJ2-2 . TRBV4-2 TGTGCCAGCAGCCAAGAGTTCTCGACCGGGGAGCTGTTTTTT CASSQEFSTGELFF
TRBD1 TRBJ2-2 . TRBV7-2 TGTGCCAGCTGCCGACAGGGACACACCGGGGAGCTGTTTTTT CASCRQGHTGELFF
. TRBJ1-5 . TRBV7-2 TGTGCCAGCAGCTTAGCCCCGGGAGGGCAGCCCCAGCATTTT CASSLAPGGQPQHF
TRBD2 TRBJ2-5 . TRBV5-6 TGTGCCAGCAGCTTGGGGGAGGGTCGAGAGACCCAGTACTTC CASSLGEGRETQYF
TRBD1 TRBJ2-2 . TRBV11-2 TGTGCCAGCAGCTCAATTGGGTTTTTCGGACAGGCGAACACCGGGGAGCTGTTTTTT CASSSIGFFGQANTGELFF
. TRBJ2-7 . TRBV27 TGTGCCAGCCAGTTAAAGGCAGGGTCCTACGAGCAGTACTTC CASQLKAGSYEQYF
TRBD1 TRBJ1-3 few TRBV29-1 TGCAGCGTTGAAGCAGGGGGTGGAAACACCATATATTTT CSVEAGGGNTIYF
TRBD2 TRBJ2-3 . TRBV7-8 TGTGCCAGCAGCCCTGACGGACTAGCGGGGAGCACAGATACGCAGTATTTT CASSPDGLAGSTDTQYF
TRBD2 TRBJ2-7 . TRBV7-2 TGTGCCAGCAGCTTAGAAGCGGGGGGGCCCCTCTCCGAGCAGTACTTC CASSLEAGGPLSEQYF
TRBD1 TRBJ1-1 once TRBV19 TGTGCCAGTAGGTCCGGGACAGGATTAGCGAACACTGAAGCTTTCTTT CASRSGTGLANTEAFF
. TRBJ1-3 . TRBV18 TGTGCCAGCTCACCACCGAGGACTGGAAACACCATATATTTT CASSPPRTGNTIYF
TRBD2 TRBJ2-3 . TRBV6-1 TGTGCCAGCAGTGAAGGAGGGCTAGCGGGTGGAGATACGCAGTATTTT CASSEGGLAGGDTQYF
TRBD2 TRBJ2-7 . TRBV19 TGTGCCAGTAGTATTCAGGGACTAGCGTACGAGCAGTACTTC CASSIQGLAYEQYF
. TRBJ1-5 . TRBV2 TGTGCCAGCAGTGAATCAAGACATCTTAAGAGTCAGCCCCAGCATTTT CASSESRHLKSQPQHF
. TRBJ2-1 . TRBV5-1 TGCGCCAGCAGCTTGCCGGCAGGGTACTACGGCAATGAGCAGTTCTTC CASSLPAGYYGNEQFF
. TRBJ2-3 . TRBV2 TGTGCCAGCAGTGGCACATTGGGCCCCGGGGCAGATACGCAGTATTTT CASSGTLGPGADTQYF
TRBD2 TRBJ2-7 . TRBV9 TGTGCCAGCAGCGGTCGGGAGGACGAGCAGTACTTC CASSGREDEQYF
TRBD1 TRBJ1-2 once TRBV12-5 TGTGCTAGTGGCTACACAGGGGGCCCAGTTAGTGGCTACACCTTC CASGYTGGPVSGYTF
TRBD2 TRBJ2-5 . TRBV5-1 TGCGCCAGCAGCTATTCACCCGGGACTAACCAAGAGACCCAGTACTTC CASSYSPGTNQETQYF
. TRBJ1-4 . TRBV27 TGTGTCACAGCACCGGGGTACGGGGAAAAACTGTTTTTT CVTAPGYGEKLFF
. TRBJ2-7 . TRBV6-5 TGTGCCAGCAGTTACTCCCGGCGGGGAAGCGAGCAGTACTTC CASSYSRRGSEQYF